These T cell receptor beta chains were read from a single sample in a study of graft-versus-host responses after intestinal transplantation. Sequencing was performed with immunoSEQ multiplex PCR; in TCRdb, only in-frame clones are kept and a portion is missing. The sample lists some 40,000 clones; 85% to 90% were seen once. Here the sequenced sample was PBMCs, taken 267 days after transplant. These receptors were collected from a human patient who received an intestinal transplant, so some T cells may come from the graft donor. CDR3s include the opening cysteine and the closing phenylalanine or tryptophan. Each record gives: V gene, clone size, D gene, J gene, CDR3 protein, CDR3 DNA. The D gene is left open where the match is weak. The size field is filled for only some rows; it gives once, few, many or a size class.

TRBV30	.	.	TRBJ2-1	CAWSVNEQFF	TGTGCCTGGAGTGTTAATGAGCAGTTCTTC
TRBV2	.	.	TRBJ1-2	CASQGNYGYTF	TGTGCCAGCCAGGGGAACTATGGCTACACCTTC
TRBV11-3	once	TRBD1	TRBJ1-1	CASSQGAGMNTEAFF	TGTGCCAGCAGCCAGGGGGCGGGGATGAACACTGAAGCTTTCTTT
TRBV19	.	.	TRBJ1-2	CASIPRGGYTF	TGTGCCAGTATCCCTCGGGGTGGCTACACCTTC
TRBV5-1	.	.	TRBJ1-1	CASSLSGVVLRSESEAFF	TGCGCCAGCAGCTTGTCGGGCGTGGTATTACGGAGTGAAAGTGAAGCTTTCTTT
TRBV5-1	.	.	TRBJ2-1	CASSLRAPYNEQFF	TGCGCCAGCAGCTTGAGAGCGCCTTACAATGAGCAGTTCTTC
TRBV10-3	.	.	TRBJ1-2	CAISEHRDGNGYTF	TGTGCCATCAGTGAGCACCGGGACGGAAATGGCTACACCTTC
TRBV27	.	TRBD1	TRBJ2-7	CASSILIGQGTPPYEQYF	TGTGCCAGCAGTATATTAATCGGACAGGGGACACCTCCCTACGAGCAGTACTTC
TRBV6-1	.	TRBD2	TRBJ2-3	CASSEADWTSREVPTDTQYF	TGTGCCAGCAGTGAAGCCGACTGGACTAGCAGGGAGGTCCCCACAGATACGCAGTATTTT
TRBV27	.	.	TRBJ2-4	CASSLTGLVQNIQYF	TGTGCCAGCAGCCTAACAGGGCTAGTGCAAAACATTCAGTACTTC
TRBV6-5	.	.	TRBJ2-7	CASSEGGQSYEQYF	TGTGCCAGCAGTGAGGGGGGACAGAGCTACGAGCAGTACTTC
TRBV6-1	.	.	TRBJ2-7	CASSLSGGYEQYF	TGTGCCAGCAGTCTTTCGGGCGGTTACGAGCAGTACTTC
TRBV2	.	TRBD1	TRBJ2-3	CASSERAGGATDTQYF	TGTGCCAGCAGTGAACGGGCAGGGGGCGCGACAGATACGCAGTATTTT
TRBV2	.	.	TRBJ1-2	CASSDGPVTPYGYTF	TGTGCCAGCAGTGACGGTCCCGTGACGCCTTATGGCTACACCTTC
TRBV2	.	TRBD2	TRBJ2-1	CASRTGLAGYNEQFF	TGTGCCAGCAGAACGGGACTAGCGGGGTACAATGAGCAGTTCTTC
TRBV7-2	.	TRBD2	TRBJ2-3	CASRPPGLVTDTQYF	TGTGCCAGCAGACCTCCGGGACTAGTCACAGATACGCAGTATTTT
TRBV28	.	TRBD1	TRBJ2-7	CASMGDRAEQYF	TGTGCCAGCATGGGAGACAGGGCCGAGCAGTACTTC
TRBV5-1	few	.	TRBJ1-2	CASSYETTGYGYTF	TGCGCCAGCAGCTACGAGACCACAGGGTATGGCTACACCTTC
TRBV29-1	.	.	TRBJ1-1	CSVEDVEKLEAFF	TGCAGCGTTGAAGATGTAGAGAAACTTGAAGCTTTCTTT
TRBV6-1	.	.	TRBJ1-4	CASTRGATNEKLFF	TGTGCCAGCACTAGGGGGGCAACTAATGAAAAACTGTTTTTT